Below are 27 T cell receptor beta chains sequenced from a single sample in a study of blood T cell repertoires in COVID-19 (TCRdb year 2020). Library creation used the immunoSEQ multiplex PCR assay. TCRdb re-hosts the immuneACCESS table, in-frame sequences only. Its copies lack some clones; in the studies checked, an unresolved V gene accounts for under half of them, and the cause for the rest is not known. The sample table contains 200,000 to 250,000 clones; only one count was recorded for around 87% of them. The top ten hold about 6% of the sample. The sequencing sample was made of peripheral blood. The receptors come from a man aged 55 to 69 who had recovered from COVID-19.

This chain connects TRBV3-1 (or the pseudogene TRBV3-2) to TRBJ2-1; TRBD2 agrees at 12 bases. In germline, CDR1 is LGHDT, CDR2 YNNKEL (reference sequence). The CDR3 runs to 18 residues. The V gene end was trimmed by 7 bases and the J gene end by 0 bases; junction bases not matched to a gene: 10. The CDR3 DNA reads TGTGCCAGCACCTCGACTAGCGGGGGAACGAGCTCCTACAATGAGCAGTTCTTC. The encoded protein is CASTSTSGGTSSYNEQFF.

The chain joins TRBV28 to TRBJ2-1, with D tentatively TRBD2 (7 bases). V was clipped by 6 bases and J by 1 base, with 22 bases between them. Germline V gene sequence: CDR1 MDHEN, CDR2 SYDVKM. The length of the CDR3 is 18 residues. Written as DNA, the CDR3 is TGTGCCAGCAGCGTTGGGGGGGCCCCGGTAGGTTCCTACAATGAGCAGTTCTTC. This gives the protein CASSVGGAPVGSYNEQFF.

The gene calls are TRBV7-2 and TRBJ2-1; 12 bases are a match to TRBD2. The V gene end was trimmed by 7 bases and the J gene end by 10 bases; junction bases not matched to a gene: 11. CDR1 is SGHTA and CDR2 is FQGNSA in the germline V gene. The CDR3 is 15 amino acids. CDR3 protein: CASTYGLAGFGEQFF. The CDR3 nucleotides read TGTGCCAGCACCTACGGACTAGCGGGGTTTGGGGAGCAGTTCTTC.

In nucleotides, the CDR3 is TGTGCCAGCATCCCTTACGGGGTTGAGACCCAGTACTTC. It is translated as CASIPYGVETQYF. This chain links TRBV11-2 with TRBJ2-5; a possible D gene is TRBD2 (5 bases). The CDR3 spans 13 residues. V was shortened by 7 bases and J by 5 bases, with 14 bases between the two germline ends. CDR1 and CDR2 from the germline V gene are SGHAT and FQNNGV.

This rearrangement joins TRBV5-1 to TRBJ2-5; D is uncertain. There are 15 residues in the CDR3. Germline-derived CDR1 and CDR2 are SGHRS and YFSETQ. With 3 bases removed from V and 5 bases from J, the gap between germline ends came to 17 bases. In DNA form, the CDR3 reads TGCGCCAGCAGCTCTGGGCAGCCGATTTTGGAGACCCAGTACTTC. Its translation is CASSSGQPILETQYF.

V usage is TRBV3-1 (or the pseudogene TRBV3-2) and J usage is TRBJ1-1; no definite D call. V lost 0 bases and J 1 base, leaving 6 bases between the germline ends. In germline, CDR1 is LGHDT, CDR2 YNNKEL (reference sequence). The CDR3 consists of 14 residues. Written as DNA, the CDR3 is TGTGCCAGCAGCCAAGATGGCCAGAACACTGAAGCTTTCTTT. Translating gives CASSQDGQNTEAFF.

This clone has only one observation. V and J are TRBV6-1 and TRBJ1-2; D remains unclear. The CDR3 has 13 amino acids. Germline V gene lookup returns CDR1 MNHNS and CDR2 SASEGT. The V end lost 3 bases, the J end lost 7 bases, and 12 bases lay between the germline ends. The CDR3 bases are TGTGCCAGCAGTGATGCGGGAGGTGCTGGCTACACCTTC. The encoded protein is CASSDAGGAGYTF.

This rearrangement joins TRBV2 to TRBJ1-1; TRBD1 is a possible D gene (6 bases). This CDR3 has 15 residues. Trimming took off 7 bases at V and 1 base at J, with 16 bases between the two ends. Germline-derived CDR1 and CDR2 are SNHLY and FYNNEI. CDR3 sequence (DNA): TGTGCCAGCAAGACAGGTGGATTGACGAACACTGAAGCTTTCTTT. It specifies CASKTGGLTNTEAFF.

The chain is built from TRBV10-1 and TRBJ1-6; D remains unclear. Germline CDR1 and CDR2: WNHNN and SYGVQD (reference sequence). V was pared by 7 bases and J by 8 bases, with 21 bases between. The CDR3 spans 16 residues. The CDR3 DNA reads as TGCGCCAGCACCCCCTCTCCGGGAAATGCGCATTCACCCCTCCACTTT. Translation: CASTPSPGNAHSPLHF.

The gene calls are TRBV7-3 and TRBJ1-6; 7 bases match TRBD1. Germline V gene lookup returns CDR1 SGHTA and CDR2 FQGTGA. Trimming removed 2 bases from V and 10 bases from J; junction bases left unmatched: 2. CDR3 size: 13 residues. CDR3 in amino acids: CASSLDRVSPLHF. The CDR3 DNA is TGTGCCAGCAGCTTAGACAGGGTATCACCCCTCCACTTT.

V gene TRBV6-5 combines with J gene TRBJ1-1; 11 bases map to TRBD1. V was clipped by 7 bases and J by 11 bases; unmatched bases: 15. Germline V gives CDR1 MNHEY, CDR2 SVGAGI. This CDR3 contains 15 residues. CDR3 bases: TGTGCCAGCACCTCTTTGGACAGGGGGCTTCTAGGGGCTTTCTTT. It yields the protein CASTSLDRGLLGAFF.

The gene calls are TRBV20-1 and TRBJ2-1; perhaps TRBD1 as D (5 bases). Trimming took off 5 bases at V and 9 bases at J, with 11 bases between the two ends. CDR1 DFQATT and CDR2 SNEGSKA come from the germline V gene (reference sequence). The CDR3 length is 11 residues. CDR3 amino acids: CSAPPRGEQFF. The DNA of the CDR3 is TGCAGTGCTCCCCCTAGGGGTGAGCAGTTCTTC.

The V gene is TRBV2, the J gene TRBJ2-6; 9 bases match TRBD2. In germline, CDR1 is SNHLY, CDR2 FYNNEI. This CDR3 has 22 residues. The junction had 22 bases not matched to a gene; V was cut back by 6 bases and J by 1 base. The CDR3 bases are TGTGCCAGCAGCCGGGAGAAAGGCGGGACTAGCCTTGTCAGGTCTGGGGCCAACGTCCTGACTTTC. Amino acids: CASSREKGGTSLVRSGANVLTF. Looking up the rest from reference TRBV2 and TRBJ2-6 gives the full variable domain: EPEVTQTPSHQVTQMGQEVILRCVPISNHLYFYWYRQILGQKVEFLVSFYNNEISEKSEIFDDQFSVERPDGSNFTLKIRSTKLEDSAMYFCASSREKGGTSLVRSGANVLTFGAGSRLTVL.

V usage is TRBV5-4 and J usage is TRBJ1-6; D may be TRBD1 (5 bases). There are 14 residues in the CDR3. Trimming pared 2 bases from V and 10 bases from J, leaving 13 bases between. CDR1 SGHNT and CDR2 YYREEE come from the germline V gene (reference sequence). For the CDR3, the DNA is TGTGCCAGCAGCTTCAGTCAGGGTTACTCACCCCTCCACTTT. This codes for CASSFSQGYSPLHF.

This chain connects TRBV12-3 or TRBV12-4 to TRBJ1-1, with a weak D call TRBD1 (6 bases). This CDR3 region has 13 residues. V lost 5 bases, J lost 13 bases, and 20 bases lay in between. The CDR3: CASSLPTGSSGFF. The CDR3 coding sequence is TGTGCCAGCAGTCTCCCAACAGGGTCGTCCGGTTTCTTT.

For the CDR3, the DNA is TGTGCCTGGAGTGTACGGGGGAATGGAGGCTACACCTTC. Residues: CAWSVRGNGGYTF. This chain uses TRBV30 with TRBJ1-2; possible D gene TRBD1, 5 bases. V was pared by 0 bases and J by 8 bases, with 13 bases between. This CDR3 spans 13 amino acids. CDR1 is GTSNPN and CDR2 is SVGIG in the germline V gene (reference sequence).

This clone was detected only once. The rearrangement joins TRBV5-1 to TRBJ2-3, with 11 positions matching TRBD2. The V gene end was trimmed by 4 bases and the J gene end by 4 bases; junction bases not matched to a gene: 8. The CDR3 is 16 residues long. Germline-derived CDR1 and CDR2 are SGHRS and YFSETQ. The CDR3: CASSRVLAGGADTQYF. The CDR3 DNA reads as TGCGCCAGCAGCCGGGTCCTAGCGGGAGGCGCAGATACGCAGTATTTT.

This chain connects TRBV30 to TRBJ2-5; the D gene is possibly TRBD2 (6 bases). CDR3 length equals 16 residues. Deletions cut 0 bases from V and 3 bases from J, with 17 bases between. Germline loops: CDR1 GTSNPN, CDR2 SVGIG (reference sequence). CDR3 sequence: CAWSVRPGWGEETQYF. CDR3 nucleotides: TGTGCCTGGAGTGTACGCCCCGGCTGGGGGGAAGAGACCCAGTACTTC.

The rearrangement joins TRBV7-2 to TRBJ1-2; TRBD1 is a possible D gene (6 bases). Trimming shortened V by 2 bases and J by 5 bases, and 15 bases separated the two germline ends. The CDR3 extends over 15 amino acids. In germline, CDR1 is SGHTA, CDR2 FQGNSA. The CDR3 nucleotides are TGTGCCAGCAGCTTACAGACAGGCCAACTTTATGGCTACACCTTC. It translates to CASSLQTGQLYGYTF.

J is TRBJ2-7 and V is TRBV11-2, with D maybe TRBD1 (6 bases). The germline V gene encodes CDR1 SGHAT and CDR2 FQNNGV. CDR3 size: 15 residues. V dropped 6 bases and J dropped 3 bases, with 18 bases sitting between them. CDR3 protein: CASSSLRTESYEQYF. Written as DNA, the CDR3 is TGTGCCAGCAGTTCCCTTAGGACAGAAAGCTACGAGCAGTACTTC. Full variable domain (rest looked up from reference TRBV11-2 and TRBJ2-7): EAGVAQSPRYKIIEKRQSVAFWCNPISGHATLYWYQQILGQGPKLLIQFQNNGVVDDSQLPKDRFSAERLKGVDSTLKIQPAKLEDSAVYLCASSSLRTESYEQYFGPGTRLTVT.

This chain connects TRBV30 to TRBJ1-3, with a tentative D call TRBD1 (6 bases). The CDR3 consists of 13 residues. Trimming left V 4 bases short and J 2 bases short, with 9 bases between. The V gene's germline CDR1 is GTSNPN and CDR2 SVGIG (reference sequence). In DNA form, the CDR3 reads TGTGCCTGGAAACAGGGAGCTGGAAACACCATATATTTT. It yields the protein CAWKQGAGNTIYF.

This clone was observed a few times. The CDR3 DNA follows: TGCGCCAGCAGCTTGGCCGCAGGGAACACCGGGGAGCTGTTTTTT. It yields the protein CASSLAAGNTGELFF. J is TRBJ2-2 and V is TRBV5-1, with D hard to call. V was clipped by 0 bases and J by 1 base, with 7 bases between them. The CDR3 runs to 15 residues. Germline CDR1 and CDR2: SGHRS and YFSETQ. Together with reference TRBV5-1 and TRBJ2-2, the CDR3 gives the full variable domain: KAGVTQTPRYLIKTRGQQVTLSCSPISGHRSVSWYQQTPGQGLQFLFEYFSETQRNKGNFPGRFSGRQFSNSRSEMNVSTLELGDSALYLCASSLAAGNTGELFFGEGSRLTVL.

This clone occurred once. CDR3 coding DNA: TGTGCCAGCAGTCCTAGCGGGCCTAGCACAGATACGCAGTATTTT. Its translation: CASSPSGPSTDTQYF. The genes are TRBV7-2 and TRBJ2-3; 8 nucleotides line up with TRBD2. CDR3 length: 15 amino acids. The V gene's germline CDR1 is SGHTA and CDR2 FQGNSA. V lost 6 bases and J lost 0; bases outside the gene matches: 5.

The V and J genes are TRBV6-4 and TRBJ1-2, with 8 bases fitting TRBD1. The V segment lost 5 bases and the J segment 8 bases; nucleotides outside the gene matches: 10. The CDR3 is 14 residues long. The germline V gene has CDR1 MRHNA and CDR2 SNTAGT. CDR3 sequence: CASSRSDRDGGYTF. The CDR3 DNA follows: TGTGCCAGCAGTAGATCGGACAGGGATGGCGGCTACACCTTC.

CDR3 DNA sequence: TGCGCCAGCACACCGGGAATTCGCTACGAAAAACTGTTTTTT. This encodes CASTPGIRYEKLFF. The genes are TRBV4-1 and TRBJ1-4; D is unclear. The V and J ends lost 7 bases and 8 bases respectively, with 17 bases between them. Germline-derived CDR1 and CDR2 are MGHRA and YSYEKL. This CDR3 contains 14 residues.

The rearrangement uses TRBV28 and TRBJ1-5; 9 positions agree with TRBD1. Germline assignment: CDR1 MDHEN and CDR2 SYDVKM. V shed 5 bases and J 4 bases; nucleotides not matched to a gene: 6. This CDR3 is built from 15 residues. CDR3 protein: CASSRGTGRNQPQHF. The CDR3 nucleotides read TGTGCCAGCAGTCGGGGGACAGGGAGGAATCAGCCCCAGCATTTT.

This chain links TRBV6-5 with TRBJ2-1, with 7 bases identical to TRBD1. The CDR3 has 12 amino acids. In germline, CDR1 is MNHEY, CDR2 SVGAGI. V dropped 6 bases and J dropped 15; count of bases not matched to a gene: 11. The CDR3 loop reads CASSLSGTAAFF. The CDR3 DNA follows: TGTGCCAGCAGCTTATCCGGGACAGCGGCGTTCTTC.